This entry concerns a single T cell receptor beta chain. Its antigen is not known. Template material for amplifying TCR beta CDR3 regions consisted of RNA transcripts. HTBI primers drove first-round RT-PCR of the TCR CDR3. TCRdb re-derived calls from the multiplex PCR reads in MiXCR, one entry per CDR3 protein. The table lists some 490,000 distinct CDR3 sequences, about 22% of them singletons, with 45% to 55% in the top ten. This specimen belongs to a study of T cells in Graves' hyperthyroidism and ophthalmopathy. Study-wide context: Peripheral blood was acquired at first diagnosis, ahead of any therapy whatsoever.

Points from the study as a whole: Ophthalmopathy could be told apart from stable hyperthyroidism with a 13 V-J model.

The receptor's source is a woman aged 70-85 years with Graves' ophthalmopathy. Sample: blood.

The CDR3 is CASSLNRGRAAYF. The CDR3, as DNA: TGTGCCAGCAGCTTGAACAGGGGAAGGGCGGCCTACTTC. The J gene is TRBJ2-5, the V gene TRBV3-1, with 7 bases aligning to TRBD1. Germline CDR1 is LGHDT and CDR2 is YNNKEL (reference sequence). V dropped 5 bases and J dropped 14; count of bases not matched to a gene: 14. This CDR3 region has 13 residues.